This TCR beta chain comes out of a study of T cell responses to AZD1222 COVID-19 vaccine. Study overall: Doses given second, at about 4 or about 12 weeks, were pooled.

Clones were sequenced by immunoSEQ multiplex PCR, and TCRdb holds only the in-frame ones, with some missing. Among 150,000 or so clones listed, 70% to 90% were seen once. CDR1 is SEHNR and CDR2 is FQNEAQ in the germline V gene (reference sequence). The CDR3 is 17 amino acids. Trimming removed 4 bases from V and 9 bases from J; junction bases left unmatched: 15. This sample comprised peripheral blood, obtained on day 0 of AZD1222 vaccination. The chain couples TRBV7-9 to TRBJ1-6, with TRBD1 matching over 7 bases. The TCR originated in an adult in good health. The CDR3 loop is CASSWGTDRPERSPLHF. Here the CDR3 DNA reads TGTGCCAGCAGCTGGGGGACAGACCGTCCTGAACGTTCACCCCTCCACTTT.